This T cell receptor (beta chain) came from a study of blood T cell repertoires in COVID-19. As originally analysed: Estimated nucleated cell counts came from reference gene primer amplification. TCRdb's copy holds only in-frame clones and misses some; the assay was immunoSEQ multiplex PCR. V, J and clone size are taken as reported in that table, and D and trimming were inferred from the DNA itself. The data contain about 170,000 clones, about four fifths of them seen just once; the ten biggest clones take up approximately 18%. The V and J ends lost 3 bases and 2 bases respectively, with 14 bases between them. The CDR3 extends over 14 amino acids. Germline V gene lookup returns CDR1 GTSNPN and CDR2 SVGIG (reference sequence).

The clonotype was recovered from a woman in her seventies who had recovered from COVID-19. The chain carries TRBV30 and TRBJ2-7, with D possibly matching TRBD2 (6 bases). The specimen sequenced was peripheral blood. The CDR3 nucleotides read TGTGCCTGGAGCCCCGGGAGCGTCGCCTACGAGCAGTACTTC. This sequence encodes CAWSPGSVAYEQYF. Full variable domain (outside the CDR3, taken from reference TRBV30 and TRBJ2-7): SQTIHQWPATLVQPVGSPLSLECTVEGTSNPNLYWYRQAAGRGLQLLFYSVGIGQISSEVPQNLSASRPQDRQFILSSKKLLLSDSGFYLCAWSPGSVAYEQYFGPGTRLTVT.